This entry lists 25 T cell receptor beta chains sequenced from one sample in a study of shared clonotypes between healthy human individuals. The assay was immunoSEQ multiplex PCR, and TCRdb's table has in-frame clones only and misses some. This sample has roughly 2.1 million clones, with 85% to 95% found just once. Cells designated naive CD8 were CD45RO-negative and were positively selected for CCR7, with terminally differentiated effector memory CD45RA+ cells excluded. What was sequenced was naive CD8+ T cells from PBMCs. Receptors were obtained from a man aged 18 to 30 in good health. Some clones in this sample may be carry-over from other donors' samples.

The V call is TRBV29-1, the J call TRBJ2-3; 8 nucleotides agree with TRBD1. Germline trimming cut 0 bases from V and 3 bases from J; bases unmatched to any gene: 5. Germline V gene data show CDR1 as SQVTM and CDR2 as ANQGSEA. The CDR3 covers 15 residues. CDR3 amino acids: CSVEDRTGRTDTQYF. In nucleotides, the CDR3 is TGCAGCGTTGAAGATCGGACAGGGAGAACAGATACGCAGTATTTT.

This chain links TRBV27 with TRBJ2-1; D might be TRBD2 (5 bases). Germline V lookup: CDR1 MNHEY, CDR2 SMNVEV (reference sequence). Trimming cost V 2 bases and J 3 bases, with 17 bases left between them. The CDR3 is 17 amino acids. DNA for the CDR3: TGTGCCAGCAGTTTACTCCCCTTCGGGATTATCTACAATGAGCAGTTCTTC. Translating it yields CASSLLPFGIIYNEQFF.

The chain has TRBV7-9 and TRBJ2-3, with 8 bases that match TRBD1. The germline CDR1 and CDR2 sequences are SEHNR and FQNEAQ (reference sequence). This CDR3 contains 16 residues. Trimming removed 4 bases from V and 4 bases from J; junction bases left unmatched: 10. CDR3 nucleotides: TGTGCCAGCAGCTCCTCCCGACAGGGGAGCGCAGATACGCAGTATTTT. It is translated as CASSSSRQGSADTQYF.

This clone was seen a single time. This sequence joins TRBV9 and TRBJ2-5, with 7 bases that match TRBD2. The germline V gene encodes CDR1 SGDLS and CDR2 YYNGEE. This CDR3 spans 17 amino acids. The ends lost 3 bases at V and 3 bases at J; junction bases unmatched: 14. In nucleotides, the CDR3 is TGTGCCAGCAGCGATGGGAGGGGAGGACACTATAAAGAGACCCAGTACTTC. Protein product: CASSDGRGGHYKETQYF.

The V call is TRBV5-6, the J call TRBJ2-7; D assignment may be TRBD1 or TRBD2 (5 bases each). This CDR3 contains 14 residues. V lost 0 bases and J lost 4, with 11 bases in between. In germline, CDR1 is SGHDT, CDR2 YYEEEE. CDR3: CASSLVGARYEQYF. The CDR3 DNA reads as TGTGCCAGCAGCTTGGTCGGGGCGCGTTACGAGCAGTACTTC.

Only a few counts were recorded for this clone. The J gene is TRBJ1-1, the V gene TRBV14; perhaps TRBD1 as D (5 bases). The CDR3 is made up of 15 amino acids. V was trimmed by 1 base and J by 5 bases, leaving 14 bases between them. The germline V gene encodes CDR1 SGHDN and CDR2 FVKESK. The CDR3 DNA follows: TGTGCCAGCAGCCAAGTCCGGGGCGGTTATACTGAAGCTTTCTTT. Its translation is CASSQVRGGYTEAFF. The full variable domain, in which reference TRBV14 and TRBJ1-1 provide the parts outside the CDR3, is EAGVTQFPSHSVIEKGQTVTLRCDPISGHDNLYWYRRVMGKEIKFLLHFVKESKQDESGMPNNRFLAERTGGTYSTLKVQPAELEDSGVYFCASSQVRGGYTEAFFGQGTRLTVV.

The chain uses TRBV4-2 and TRBJ2-1, with 11 bases lining up with TRBD2. J gave up 7 bases and V 4 bases, and 6 bases lay outside the gene matches. The CDR3 spans 15 residues. Germline CDR1 is LGHNA and CDR2 is YNFKEQ. This chain's CDR3 is CASSPLSGRVNEQFF. In DNA, the CDR3 is TGTGCCAGCAGCCCACTTAGCGGGAGGGTAAATGAGCAGTTCTTC.

The chain joins TRBV4-3 to TRBJ1-1; unclear D gene. Germline CDR1 is LGHNA and CDR2 is YSLEER. CDR3 length: 16 residues. Trimming cost V 0 bases and J 1 base, with 12 bases left between them. Here the CDR3 DNA reads TGCGCCAGCAGCCAAGATCCCGGCTGGGGGAACACTGAAGCTTTCTTT. Translated, it gives CASSQDPGWGNTEAFF.

V usage is TRBV4-1 and J usage is TRBJ2-2; TRBD2 might be the D (6 bases). CDR1 is MGHRA and CDR2 is YSYEKL in the germline V gene. The CDR3 has 18 amino acids. Trimming stripped 2 bases from V and 0 bases from J, with 16 bases between. The CDR3 DNA reads as TGCGCCAGCAGCCAAAACGCAGGGAGGTTGGCGAACACCGGGGAGCTGTTTTTT. Protein product: CASSQNAGRLANTGELFF.

This chain joins TRBV7-9 and TRBJ2-3, with D perhaps TRBD2 (6 bases). This CDR3 has 15 amino acids. CDR1 and CDR2 from the germline V gene are SEHNR and FQNEAQ (reference sequence). V gave up 1 base and J gave up 2 bases, with 10 bases separating them. CDR3 protein: CASSLGGVATDTQYF. CDR3 sequence (DNA): TGTGCCAGCAGCTTAGGGGGGGTAGCCACAGATACGCAGTATTTT.

The genes are TRBV7-9 and TRBJ2-6; 8 bases agree with TRBD1. With V trimmed by 5 bases and J by 9 bases, 6 bases remained unmatched. Per the germline V gene, CDR1 is SEHNR and CDR2 is FQNEAQ (reference sequence). The CDR3 covers 14 residues. DNA of the CDR3: TGTGCCAGCAGCCCGGGACAGGAGTTCAACGTCCTGACTTTC. It encodes CASSPGQEFNVLTF.

This clone showed up just a few times. The V and J genes are TRBV2 and TRBJ1-1; D gene uncertain. The CDR3 is 13 residues long. Per the germline V gene, CDR1 is SNHLY and CDR2 is FYNNEI. Trimming took off 6 bases at V and 1 base at J, with 9 bases between the two ends. The DNA for the CDR3 is TGTGCCAGCAGGTATTGGGGGAACACTGAAGCTTTCTTT. Amino acid sequence: CASRYWGNTEAFF. The whole variable domain, filled in from reference TRBV2 and TRBJ1-1, reads EPEVTQTPSHQVTQMGQEVILRCVPISNHLYFYWYRQILGQKVEFLVSFYNNEISEKSEIFDDQFSVERPDGSNFTLKIRSTKLEDSAMYFCASRYWGNTEAFFGQGTRLTVV.

The rearrangement links TRBV7-8 to TRBJ2-1; 10 bases line up with TRBD1. CDR3 size: 18 residues. The V and J ends lost 3 bases and 1 base, in that order; junction bases with no gene match: 9. CDR1 is SGHVS and CDR2 is FQNEAQ in the germline V gene. CDR3 residues: CASSFMTGGEVSYNEQFF. In nucleotides, the CDR3 is TGTGCCAGCAGCTTTATGACAGGGGGCGAGGTATCCTACAATGAGCAGTTCTTC.

The chain recombines TRBV19 with TRBJ2-1; TRBD2 agrees at 14 bases. Germline V gene sequence: CDR1 LNHDA, CDR2 SQIVND (reference sequence). Trimming cost V 0 bases and J 4 bases; bases outside gene matches: 2. The CDR3 loop spans 17 amino acids. CDR3 loop: CASSIEGLAGAYNEQFF. For the CDR3, the DNA is TGTGCCAGTAGTATAGAGGGACTAGCGGGAGCTTACAATGAGCAGTTCTTC.

V and J are TRBV10-3 and TRBJ2-3; TRBD2 might be the D (6 bases). Per germline, CDR1 ENHRY and CDR2 SYGVKD. The CDR3 covers 16 residues. V dropped 4 bases and J dropped 0 bases, with 14 bases sitting between them. The CDR3 reads CAISVAPSGSTDTQYF. The DNA of the CDR3 is TGTGCCATCAGTGTAGCGCCCAGCGGGAGCACAGATACGCAGTATTTT.

The chain couples TRBV11-2 to TRBJ2-1, with 10 bases aligning to TRBD2. The CDR3 extends over 15 amino acids. Germline CDR1 reads SGHAT; CDR2 reads FQNNGV. Trimming removed 5 bases from V and 7 bases from J; junction bases left unmatched: 8. CDR3 sequence (DNA): TGTGCCAGCAGCAAAAGCGGGAGGGCAGGGAATGAGCAGTTCTTC. Its translation is CASSKSGRAGNEQFF.

The chain couples TRBV4-1 to TRBJ2-1; possible D gene TRBD2, 6 bases. The CDR3 loop spans 19 amino acids. The ends were cut back, 4 bases at V and 8 bases at J, with 30 bases in the middle. Germline V gene data show CDR1 as MGHRA and CDR2 as YSYEKL. CDR3 DNA: TGCGCCAGCAGCCTGATCTCCTCCGGGACTTACAATCTGGTCCATGAGCAGTTCTTC. It translates to CASSLISSGTYNLVHEQFF.

The CDR3 bases are TGCAGCTCCCTGACGGCCCCAACTTACGAGCAGTACTTC. Translation gives CSSLTAPTYEQYF. The chain combines TRBV29-1 with TRBJ2-7; unclear D gene. Trimming cost V 8 bases and J 4 bases, with 18 bases left between them. The CDR3 has 13 residues. Germline V gives CDR1 SQVTM, CDR2 ANQGSEA.

The chain employs TRBV7-9 and TRBJ2-7, with 9 positions matching TRBD1. The junction had 10 bases not matched to a gene; V was cut back by 5 bases and J by 5 bases. The CDR3 has 15 amino acids. CDR1 SEHNR and CDR2 FQNEAQ come from the germline V gene (reference sequence). CDR3 residues: CASSLPGTGSHEQYF. The CDR3 DNA follows: TGTGCCAGCAGCCTTCCCGGGACAGGGAGTCACGAGCAGTACTTC.

V gene TRBV28 combines with J gene TRBJ2-3; D might be TRBD1 (5 bases). This CDR3 has 15 residues. Germline V gene data show CDR1 as MDHEN and CDR2 as SYDVKM. V dropped 3 bases and J dropped 3 bases, with 13 bases sitting between them. In nucleotides, the CDR3 is TGTGCCAGCAGTTTTTATCAGGGAAGGACAGATACGCAGTATTTT. As protein: CASSFYQGRTDTQYF.

In its sample, this clone was seen once. An end of the junction differs from the germline gene, which may be a read error. The CDR3 protein is CASRIGSGGYTF. For the CDR3, the DNA is TGTGCGAGCAGGATTGGGTCGGGCGGCTACACCTTC. The rearrangement links TRBV6-5 to TRBJ1-2; the D is unclear. Germline V lookup: CDR1 MNHEY, CDR2 SVGAGI. The CDR3 sequence is 12 residues long.

The gene calls are TRBV5-6 and TRBJ2-7; the match to TRBD1 covers 10 bases. J lost 2 bases, V lost 4 bases, and 6 bases had no gene match. The CDR3 sequence is 15 residues long. Germline CDR1 SGHDT, CDR2 YYEEEE. The CDR3 region has the DNA TGTGCCAGCAGCCCCGGGACAGGGGTGACCTACGAGCAGTACTTC. Protein product: CASSPGTGVTYEQYF.

This clone was counted once. The V gene is TRBV23-1, the J gene TRBJ2-1, with 10 bases lining up with TRBD1. TRBV23-1 is sorted into the ORF group, with uncertain function. The CDR3 extends over 17 amino acids. V was pared by 2 bases and J by 9 bases, with 13 bases of the junction left unmatched. As DNA, the CDR3 is TGCGCCAGCAGTCAAGAGGGGGACAGGGGATGGTTGGGTGAGCAGTTCTTC. It encodes CASSQEGDRGWLGEQFF.

This chain joins TRBV5-1 and TRBJ2-2; D is uncertain. Between the trimmed V and J ends, which lost 2 bases and 4 bases, there was a span of 9 bases. The CDR3 extends over 14 amino acids. From germline, CDR1 is SGHRS and CDR2 YFSETQ. The CDR3 reads CASSFLTITGELFF. CDR3 bases: TGCGCCAGCAGCTTTTTAACCATCACCGGGGAGCTGTTTTTT.

This chain links TRBV28 with TRBJ1-1, with 7 bases fitting TRBD1. The CDR3 contains 15 residues. J gave up 10 bases and V 6 bases, and 17 bases lay outside the gene matches. CDR1 is MDHEN and CDR2 is SYDVKM in the germline V gene. The CDR3 protein is CASRDRTGSSPLAFF. CDR3 nucleotide sequence: TGTGCCAGCAGGGACCGGACAGGATCATCCCCCTTAGCTTTCTTT.